This T cell receptor beta chain was sequenced in a study of PD-1 blockade in mismatch repair-deficient tumors. Regarding the study as a whole: After pembrolizumab, tumor-resident clones rose rapidly, then generally contracted before radiologic responses.

TCRdb's copy holds only in-frame clones and misses some; the assay was immunoSEQ multiplex PCR. The repertoire holds 56,000 or so clones, with roughly 80% as singletons. A remark on this clone: The antigen is undetermined.

The CDR3 runs to 16 residues. V lost 2 bases, J lost 3 bases, and 6 bases stayed unmatched. In germline, CDR1 is SGHTA, CDR2 FQGNSA. All patients were mismatch repair deficient, assessed by either PCR or immunohistochemistry. TCR sequencing covered a few patients who responded to pembrolizumab. The chain carries TRBV7-2 and TRBJ2-7; 11 bases fit TRBD2. This specimen was peripheral blood, taken around 19 weeks after starting pembrolizumab. This TCR came from an adult with mismatch repair-deficient cancer. CDR3 nucleotides: TGTGCCAGCAGCTTACCCGGGACTAGCGGAAACTACGAGCAGTACTTC. It yields the protein CASSLPGTSGNYEQYF.